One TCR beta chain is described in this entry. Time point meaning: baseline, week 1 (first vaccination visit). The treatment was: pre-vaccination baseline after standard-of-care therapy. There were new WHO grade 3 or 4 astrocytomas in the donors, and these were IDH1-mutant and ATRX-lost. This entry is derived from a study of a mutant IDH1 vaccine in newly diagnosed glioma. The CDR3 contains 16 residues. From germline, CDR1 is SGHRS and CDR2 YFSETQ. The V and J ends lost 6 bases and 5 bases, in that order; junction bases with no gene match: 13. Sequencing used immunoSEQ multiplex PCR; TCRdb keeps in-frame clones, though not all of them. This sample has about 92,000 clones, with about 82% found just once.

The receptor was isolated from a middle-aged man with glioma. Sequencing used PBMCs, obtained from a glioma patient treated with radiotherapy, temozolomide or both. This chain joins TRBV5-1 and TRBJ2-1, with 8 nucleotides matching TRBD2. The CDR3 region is CASKNRTSRHHNEQFF. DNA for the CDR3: TGCGCCAGCAAAAACCGGACTAGCAGGCACCACAATGAGCAGTTCTTC.